This T cell receptor beta chain came from a study of blood T cell repertoires in COVID-19. Whole-study context: T cells, B-cell-depleted T cells, or PBMCs supplied cDNA or gDNA.

Profiled with immunoSEQ multiplex PCR; TCRdb holds only in-frame clones, not every one. This table holds hundreds of thousands of clones, 87% found once. The CDR3 length is 15 residues. V was cut by 5 bases and J by 2 bases, with 15 bases left in between. Germline CDR1 LNHDA, CDR2 SQIVND (reference sequence). The TCR was taken from a woman in her fifties or sixties with COVID-19, enrolled during active disease. Sequenced sample: peripheral blood. The rearrangement links TRBV19 to TRBJ1-2; tentative D call: TRBD1 (6 bases). In DNA, the CDR3 is TGTGCCAGTAGTGACGGACAGCCGAAGAACTATGGCTACACCTTC. It translates to CASSDGQPKNYGYTF.